The 5 T cell receptor beta chains below come from one sample, sequenced in a study of early T cells in non-severe SARS-CoV-2 infection. TCRdb independently ran MiXCR on the 5' RACE reads; one entry per CDR3 protein. Of approximately 50,000 distinct CDR3 sequences in the sample, 11% were seen once. Sequencing input: whole blood. The receptors here all came from an adult who was a healthcare worker with PCR-confirmed SARS-CoV-2 infection or an uninfected control (not recorded which).

This clonotype was seen at least ten times. CDR3 in amino acids: CASSQAGPAKQGEKLFF. CDR3 DNA: TGTGCCAGCAGCCAAGCCGGGCCCGCCAAACAGGGTGAAAAACTGTTTTTT. This chain connects TRBV4-2 to TRBJ1-4, with a possible D match to TRBD1 (6 bases). The CDR3 has 17 amino acids. Trimming shortened V by 1 base and J by 7 bases, and 19 bases separated the two germline ends. CDR1 LGHNA and CDR2 YNFKEQ come from the germline V gene.

This clonotype has ten or more counts. The chain employs TRBV2 and TRBJ1-1; D not resolved. This CDR3 region has 12 residues. V lost 0 bases to trimming and J lost 11 bases, with 10 bases between them. The V gene's germline CDR1 is SNHLY and CDR2 FYNNEI. Here the CDR3 reads CASSEAGVAAFF. The CDR3 DNA follows: TGTGCCAGCAGTGAAGCTGGGGTAGCCGCTTTCTTT.

This clonotype has a count of ten or more. The gene calls are TRBV5-1 and TRBJ1-2; TRBD1 aligns across 7 bases. From germline, CDR1 is SGHRS and CDR2 YFSETQ. The V segment lost 0 bases and the J segment 6 bases; nucleotides outside the gene matches: 11. The CDR3 is made up of 16 amino acids. The CDR3 protein is CASSLGTGGLGNGYTF. The DNA of the CDR3 is TGCGCCAGCAGCTTGGGGACAGGAGGACTGGGGAATGGCTACACCTTC.

This clonotype was found a few times. This chain joins TRBV28 and TRBJ2-6; 9 nucleotides line up with TRBD2. In germline, CDR1 is MDHEN, CDR2 SYDVKM. The trim removed 10 bases at V and 4 bases at J, leaving 8 bases unmatched. The CDR3 extends over 15 amino acids. The CDR3 loop is CATGSGSSGANVLTF. CDR3 coding DNA: TGTGCCACGGGTAGCGGGAGTTCAGGGGCCAACGTCCTGACTTTC.

V gene TRBV24-1 combines with J gene TRBJ2-2; 9 bases are shared with TRBD1. This CDR3 comprises 17 residues. Trimming removed 7 bases from V and 6 bases from J; junction bases left unmatched: 14. CDR1 and CDR2 from the germline V gene are KGHDR and SFDVKD. Here the CDR3 DNA reads TGTGCCACCAGGGCGGTGCCCGGGACAGGGAGTGCCGGGGAGCTGTTTTTT. This codes for CATRAVPGTGSAGELFF.